This TCR beta chain was identified during a study of CD8+CD57+ T cells in acquired aplastic anemia. About the study: Sorted cells (CD4+ and CD8+) yielded DNA amounts that averaged approximately 3.2 ug.

The CDR3 sequence is 15 residues long. Deletions cut 2 bases from V and 0 bases from J, with 8 bases between. Looked up from germline, CDR1 is SGHTA and CDR2 is FQGTGA. About this clonotype: Given a much more abundant clone one base away, this may be a read error.

The study profiled TCR beta VDJ and CDR3 using genomic DNA as template. TCRdb passed the reads through MiXCR, listing each CDR3 protein once. The sample lists about 190,000 distinct CDR3 sequences; 50% to 55% were seen once. The V call is TRBV7-3, the J call TRBJ2-1; D unresolved. The material sequenced was sorted CD4+, CD8+, or CD8+CD57+ T cells (not recorded which) from PBMCs. The source of this sequence is a human donor in good health, serving as a control. In DNA form, the CDR3 reads TGTGCCAGCAGCTTAGGGTCGAGCTCCTACAATGAGCAGTTCTTC. As protein: CASSLGSSSYNEQFF. Full variable domain (missing parts from reference TRBV7-3 and TRBJ2-1): GAGVSQTPSNKVTEKGKYVELRCDPISGHTALYWYRQSLGQGPEFLIYFQGTGAADDSGLPNDRFFAVRPEGSVSTLKIQRTERGDSAVYLCASSLGSSSYNEQFFGPGTRLTVL.